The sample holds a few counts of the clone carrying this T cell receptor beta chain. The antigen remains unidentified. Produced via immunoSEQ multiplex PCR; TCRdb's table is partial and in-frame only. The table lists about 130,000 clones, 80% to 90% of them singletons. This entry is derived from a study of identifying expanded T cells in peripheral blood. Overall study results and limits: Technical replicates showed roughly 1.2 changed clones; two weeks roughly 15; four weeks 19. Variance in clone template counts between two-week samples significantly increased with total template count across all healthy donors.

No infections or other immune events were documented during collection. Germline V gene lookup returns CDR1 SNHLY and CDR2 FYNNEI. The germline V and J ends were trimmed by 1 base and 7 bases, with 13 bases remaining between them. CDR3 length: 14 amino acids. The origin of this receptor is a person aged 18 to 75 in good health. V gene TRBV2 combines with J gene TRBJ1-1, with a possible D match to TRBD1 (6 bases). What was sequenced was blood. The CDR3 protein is CASSEGGLKIEAFF. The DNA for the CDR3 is TGTGCCAGCAGTGAAGGGGGGCTGAAGATTGAAGCTTTCTTT.